This TCR beta chain derives from a study of blood T cell repertoires in COVID-19. Here immunoSEQ multiplex PCR was the method, and the copy in TCRdb shows in-frame clones only, minus some. Of approximately 260,000 clones listed, 70% to 90% are singletons. Germline CDR1 reads MGHRA; CDR2 reads YSYEKL. The CDR3 totals 12 residues. The V end was cut by 7 bases, the J end by 4 bases, with 7 bases between. The chain has TRBV4-1 and TRBJ2-2; no definite D call. The receptor was derived from a woman in her thirties or forties with acute or convalescent COVID-19. The sequencing input was peripheral blood. DNA for the CDR3: TGCGCCAGCACCCCCCGCACCGGGGAGCTGTTTTTT. It is translated as CASTPRTGELFF.